This entry is about one TCR beta chain. Germline is not matched at one junction end, which may reflect a read error. Per the study methods: Researchers report that nucleated cell counts were estimated from reference gene primer amplification. The data were produced by immunoSEQ multiplex PCR, yet TCRdb's version contains in-frame clones alone and is incomplete. V and J calls and clone size are those listed in that table; D and trimming were worked out from the DNA. Counted here are 110,000 to 150,000 clones, approximately 79% occurring once; the ten biggest clones make up about 9%. This CDR3 is 15 amino acids long. Germline loops: CDR1 LNHNV, CDR2 YYDKDF (reference sequence). This sample stems from a study of blood T cell repertoires in COVID-19. Across the whole study: T cells, B-cell-depleted T cells, or PBMCs provided the cDNA or gDNA that served as material.

The sequencing input was peripheral blood. The TCR sequence derives from a man between 45 and 60 years old with active or convalescent COVID-19. The chain recombines TRBV15 with TRBJ2-1; D might be TRBD2 (5 bases). DNA for the CDR3: TGTGCCACCAGCAGAGAACTAGGTTCCTTCAATGAGCAGTTCTTC. It translates to CATSRELGSFNEQFF.